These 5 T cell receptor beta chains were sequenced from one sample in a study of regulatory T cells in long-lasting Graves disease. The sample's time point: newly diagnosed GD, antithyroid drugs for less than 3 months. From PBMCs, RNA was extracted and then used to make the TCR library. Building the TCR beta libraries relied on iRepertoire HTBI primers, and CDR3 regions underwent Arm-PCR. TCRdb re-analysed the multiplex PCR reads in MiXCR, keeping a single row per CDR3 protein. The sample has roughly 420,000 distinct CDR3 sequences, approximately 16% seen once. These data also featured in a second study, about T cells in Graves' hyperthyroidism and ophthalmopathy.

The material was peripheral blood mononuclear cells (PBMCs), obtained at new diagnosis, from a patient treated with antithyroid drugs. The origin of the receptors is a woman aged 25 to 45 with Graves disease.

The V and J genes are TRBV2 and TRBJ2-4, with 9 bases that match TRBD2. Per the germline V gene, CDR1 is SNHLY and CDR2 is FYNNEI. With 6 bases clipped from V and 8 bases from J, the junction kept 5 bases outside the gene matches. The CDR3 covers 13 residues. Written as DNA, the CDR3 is TGTGCCAGCAGCGGCGGGGGGGCGGACATTCAGTACTTC. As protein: CASSGGGADIQYF.

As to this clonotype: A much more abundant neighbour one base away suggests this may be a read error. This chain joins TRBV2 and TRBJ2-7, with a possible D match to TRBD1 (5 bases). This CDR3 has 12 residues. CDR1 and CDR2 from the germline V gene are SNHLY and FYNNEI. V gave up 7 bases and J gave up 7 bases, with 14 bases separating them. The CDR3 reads CASNTKGNEQYF. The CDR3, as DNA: TGTGCCAGCAACACAAAGGGGAATGAGCAGTACTTC.

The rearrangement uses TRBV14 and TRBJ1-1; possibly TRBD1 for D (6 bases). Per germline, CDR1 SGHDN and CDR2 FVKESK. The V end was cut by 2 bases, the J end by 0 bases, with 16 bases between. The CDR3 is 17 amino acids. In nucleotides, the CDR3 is TGTGCCAGCAGCCAACCCTGGGGGCGAGCTCTGAACACTGAAGCTTTCTTT. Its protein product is CASSQPWGRALNTEAFF.

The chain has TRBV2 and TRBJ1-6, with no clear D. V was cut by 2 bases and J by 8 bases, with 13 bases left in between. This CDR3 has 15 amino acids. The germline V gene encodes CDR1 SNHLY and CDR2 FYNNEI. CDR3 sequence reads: CASSEFSRAHSPLHF. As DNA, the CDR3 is TGTGCCAGCAGTGAATTCTCGAGAGCACATTCACCCCTCCACTTT.

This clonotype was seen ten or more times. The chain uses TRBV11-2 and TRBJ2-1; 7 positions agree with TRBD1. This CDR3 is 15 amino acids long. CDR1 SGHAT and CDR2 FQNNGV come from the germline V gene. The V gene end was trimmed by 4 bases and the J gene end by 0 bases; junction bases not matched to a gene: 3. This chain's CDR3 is CASSYDRDSYNEQFF. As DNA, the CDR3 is TGTGCCAGCAGCTATGACAGGGACTCCTACAATGAGCAGTTCTTC.